These T cell receptor beta chains were read from a single sample in a study of long-term antiretroviral therapy in people with HIV. Clones were sequenced by immunoSEQ multiplex PCR, and TCRdb holds only the in-frame ones, with some missing. This table holds over 25,000 clones, 80% to 90% found once. Sequenced material: unsorted PBMCs, taken 3.2 years before starting antiretroviral therapy. These receptors originate from a man aged 45-65 years with HIV. CDR3s include the opening cysteine and the closing phenylalanine or tryptophan. The order of the fields is J gene, D gene, V gene, CDR3 length, clone size, CDR3 DNA, CDR3 protein. D genes are given only for firm matches. Where a row states a size, it is once, few, many or the class of an expanded clone; other rows omit it.

j_call: TRBJ2-1; d_call: NA; v_call: TRBV27; cdr3_length: 12; clone_size: NA; cdr3_nt: TGTGCCAGCAGCTGGAAAGACAATGAGCAGTTCTTC; cdr3_aa: CASSWKDNEQFF
j_call: TRBJ2-7; d_call: NA; v_call: TRBV7-9; cdr3_length: 11; clone_size: once; cdr3_nt: TGTGCCAGCAGCCCCCTCTACGAGCAGTACTTC; cdr3_aa: CASSPLYEQYF
j_call: TRBJ1-1; d_call: NA; v_call: TRBV18; cdr3_length: 11; clone_size: NA; cdr3_nt: TGTGCCAGCTCGTGGGGGGGCGGAGCTTTCTTT; cdr3_aa: CASSWGGGAFF
j_call: TRBJ2-7; d_call: TRBD2; v_call: TRBV11-3; cdr3_length: 15; clone_size: NA; cdr3_nt: TGTGCCAGCAGCTTCGGGGCGGGGGGGTCCTACGAGCAGTACTTC; cdr3_aa: CASSFGAGGSYEQYF
j_call: TRBJ2-7; d_call: NA; v_call: TRBV29-1; cdr3_length: 14; clone_size: NA; cdr3_nt: TGCAGCGTTGAAGTGGGTCAGGGCTTGGACGAGCAGTACTTC; cdr3_aa: CSVEVGQGLDEQYF
j_call: TRBJ1-1; d_call: NA; v_call: TRBV29-1; cdr3_length: 14; clone_size: NA; cdr3_nt: TGCAGCGCCATGGGCCGAGCTCTTAACACTGAAGCTTTCTTT; cdr3_aa: CSAMGRALNTEAFF
j_call: TRBJ2-7; d_call: NA; v_call: TRBV6-5; cdr3_length: 12; clone_size: NA; cdr3_nt: TGTGCCAGCAGCCTACAGGGCTACGAGCAGTACTTC; cdr3_aa: CASSLQGYEQYF
j_call: TRBJ1-1; d_call: NA; v_call: TRBV18; cdr3_length: 15; clone_size: NA; cdr3_nt: TGTGCCAGCTCGCCATCCGGACACCCGAACACTGAAGCTTTCTTT; cdr3_aa: CASSPSGHPNTEAFF
j_call: TRBJ2-1; d_call: TRBD2; v_call: TRBV28; cdr3_length: 15; clone_size: NA; cdr3_nt: TGTGCCAGCAGTTTAATCGCGGGGGAAAGAAGTGAGCAGTTCTTC; cdr3_aa: CASSLIAGERSEQFF
j_call: TRBJ2-7; d_call: TRBD2; v_call: TRBV5-6; cdr3_length: 16; clone_size: NA; cdr3_nt: TGTGCCAGCAGCTTCCGGGGCGGGAGGGCCGTTCGTGAGCAGTACTTC; cdr3_aa: CASSFRGGRAVREQYF
j_call: TRBJ1-3; d_call: NA; v_call: TRBV30; cdr3_length: 13; clone_size: NA; cdr3_nt: TGTGCCTGGAGTGCAGGGGTTGTGGACACCATATATTTT; cdr3_aa: CAWSAGVVDTIYF
j_call: TRBJ2-3; d_call: NA; v_call: TRBV7-6; cdr3_length: 16; clone_size: NA; cdr3_nt: TGTGCCAGCAGCTTAGGTCGATCCGGAAGCACAGATACGCAGTATTTT; cdr3_aa: CASSLGRSGSTDTQYF
j_call: TRBJ2-1; d_call: NA; v_call: TRBV19; cdr3_length: 14; clone_size: NA; cdr3_nt: TGTGCCAGTAGTGCCTCCAACAGGGTTCATGAGCAGTTCTTC; cdr3_aa: CASSASNRVHEQFF
j_call: TRBJ2-7; d_call: NA; v_call: TRBV20-1; cdr3_length: 11; clone_size: few; cdr3_nt: TGCAGTGCTAGTTTGGGGAACGAGCAGTACTTC; cdr3_aa: CSASLGNEQYF
j_call: TRBJ2-7; d_call: NA; v_call: TRBV18; cdr3_length: 13; clone_size: NA; cdr3_nt: TGTGCCAGCTCACCGTTGGACACCTACGAGCAGTACTTC; cdr3_aa: CASSPLDTYEQYF
j_call: TRBJ2-7; d_call: TRBD1; v_call: TRBV28; cdr3_length: 13; clone_size: once; cdr3_nt: TGTGCCACCTACGAACAGGGGTCGAACGAGCAGTACTTC; cdr3_aa: CATYEQGSNEQYF
j_call: TRBJ2-7; d_call: NA; v_call: TRBV7-2; cdr3_length: 12; clone_size: few; cdr3_nt: TGTGCCAGCAGCGACAAGGCCTACGAGCAGTACTTC; cdr3_aa: CASSDKAYEQYF
j_call: TRBJ2-7; d_call: NA; v_call: TRBV7-2; cdr3_length: 13; clone_size: NA; cdr3_nt: TGTGCCAGCAGCTTCGGGATTACCTACGAGCAGTACTTC; cdr3_aa: CASSFGITYEQYF
j_call: TRBJ1-2; d_call: TRBD1; v_call: TRBV15; cdr3_length: 13; clone_size: NA; cdr3_nt: TGTGCCACCAGCGTTCGAGCAGGGGGCGGCTACACCTTC; cdr3_aa: CATSVRAGGGYTF
j_call: TRBJ2-5; d_call: TRBD2; v_call: TRBV13; cdr3_length: 16; clone_size: NA; cdr3_nt: TGTGCCAGCAGCATCGGCGGTTCGGGAGGTAGAGAGACCCAGTACTTC; cdr3_aa: CASSIGGSGGRETQYF
j_call: TRBJ1-2; d_call: TRBD1; v_call: TRBV29-1; cdr3_length: 16; clone_size: once; cdr3_nt: TGCAGCGCCGGGGACAGGCCAGACACAACTAACTATGGCTACACCTTC; cdr3_aa: CSAGDRPDTTNYGYTF
j_call: TRBJ1-5; d_call: NA; v_call: TRBV28; cdr3_length: 13; clone_size: few; cdr3_nt: TGTGCAGTAAGGCTTAATAGCAATCAGCCCCAGCATTTT; cdr3_aa: CAVRLNSNQPQHF
j_call: TRBJ2-1; d_call: TRBD2; v_call: TRBV29-1; cdr3_length: 15; clone_size: once; cdr3_nt: TGCAGCGTTCGTAGACTAGCGGGAGACTACAATGAGCAGTTCTTC; cdr3_aa: CSVRRLAGDYNEQFF
j_call: TRBJ1-4; d_call: NA; v_call: TRBV29-1; cdr3_length: 15; clone_size: NA; cdr3_nt: TGCAGCGTCGCGCCTTCGGGTAATCGCTATGAAAAACTGTTTTTT; cdr3_aa: CSVAPSGNRYEKLFF
j_call: TRBJ2-7; d_call: NA; v_call: TRBV11-2; cdr3_length: 13; clone_size: NA; cdr3_nt: TGTGCCAGCAGCTTACGTAGAGCCTACGAGCAGTACTTC; cdr3_aa: CASSLRRAYEQYF
j_call: TRBJ2-3; d_call: NA; v_call: TRBV4-2; cdr3_length: 14; clone_size: NA; cdr3_nt: TGTGCCAGCAGCATTTTAGGGGACACAGATACGCAGTATTTT; cdr3_aa: CASSILGDTDTQYF
j_call: TRBJ1-2; d_call: NA; v_call: TRBV10-3; cdr3_length: 14; clone_size: NA; cdr3_nt: TGTGCCACCCGACGGGGGGCAGATATGGATGGCTACACCTTC; cdr3_aa: CATRRGADMDGYTF
j_call: TRBJ2-5; d_call: NA; v_call: TRBV7-2; cdr3_length: 14; clone_size: NA; cdr3_nt: TGTGCCACCGAGAAAGGAGGGTTCCAAGAGACCCAGTACTTC; cdr3_aa: CATEKGGFQETQYF
j_call: TRBJ1-1; d_call: NA; v_call: TRBV6-6; cdr3_length: 14; clone_size: NA; cdr3_nt: TGTGCCAGCAGTTACTCCGGTGCGAGCACTGAAGCTTTCTTT; cdr3_aa: CASSYSGASTEAFF
j_call: TRBJ2-7; d_call: TRBD1; v_call: TRBV5-1; cdr3_length: 16; clone_size: NA; cdr3_nt: TGCGCCAGCAGCGAACCGGGACAGGGGGCCGGAGTGGGGCAGTACTTC; cdr3_aa: CASSEPGQGAGVGQYF
j_call: TRBJ1-6; d_call: NA; v_call: TRBV30; cdr3_length: 14; clone_size: NA; cdr3_nt: TGTGCCTGGAGTGTACTTTCTTATAATTCACCCCTCCACTTT; cdr3_aa: CAWSVLSYNSPLHF
j_call: TRBJ2-7; d_call: TRBD2; v_call: TRBV5-8; cdr3_length: 16; clone_size: few; cdr3_nt: TGTGCCAGCAGCTCCCGGACTAGCGGAATGGTCTACGAGCAGTACTTC; cdr3_aa: CASSSRTSGMVYEQYF
j_call: TRBJ1-6; d_call: NA; v_call: TRBV6-6; cdr3_length: 16; clone_size: NA; cdr3_nt: TGTGCCAGCAGCCCCAGTGTTGAGGGACGGGATTCACCCCTCCACTTT; cdr3_aa: CASSPSVEGRDSPLHF
j_call: TRBJ1-1; d_call: NA; v_call: TRBV5-6; cdr3_length: 15; clone_size: NA; cdr3_nt: TGTGCCAGCAGCTTGCGGTCTGGGTTGAACACTGAAGCTTTCTTT; cdr3_aa: CASSLRSGLNTEAFF
j_call: TRBJ1-2; d_call: TRBD1; v_call: TRBV28; cdr3_length: 15; clone_size: once; cdr3_nt: TGTGCCAGCAGTTTAACGGGCAGGGGGATCTATGGCTACACCTTC; cdr3_aa: CASSLTGRGIYGYTF
j_call: TRBJ2-7; d_call: TRBD1; v_call: TRBV4-1; cdr3_length: 15; clone_size: NA; cdr3_nt: TGCGCCAGCAGCCAGGGGCGTGGACAGGGGCTATTCCAACTTTTC; cdr3_aa: CASSQGRGQGLFQLF
j_call: TRBJ1-2; d_call: NA; v_call: TRBV7-9; cdr3_length: 13; clone_size: NA; cdr3_nt: TGTGCCAGCAGCTTAGGGACAGCCTATGGCTACACCTTC; cdr3_aa: CASSLGTAYGYTF
j_call: TRBJ1-4; d_call: NA; v_call: TRBV5-1; cdr3_length: 15; clone_size: NA; cdr3_nt: TGCGCCAGCAGCCCGGTTCGGGCCTATAATGAAAAACTGTTTTTT; cdr3_aa: CASSPVRAYNEKLFF
j_call: TRBJ2-5; d_call: NA; v_call: TRBV27; cdr3_length: 11; clone_size: NA; cdr3_nt: TGTGCCAGCAGCCAGGGCCAGACCCAGTACTTC; cdr3_aa: CASSQGQTQYF
j_call: TRBJ1-1; d_call: NA; v_call: TRBV7-2; cdr3_length: 15; clone_size: NA; cdr3_nt: TGTGCCAGCAGCTTAGTGGCGACAGTGAACACTGAAGCTTTCTTT; cdr3_aa: CASSLVATVNTEAFF
j_call: TRBJ2-5; d_call: NA; v_call: TRBV7-7; cdr3_length: 13; clone_size: NA; cdr3_nt: TGTGCCAGCAGCTCGAGGGTGAGAGAGACCCAGTACTTC; cdr3_aa: CASSSRVRETQYF
j_call: TRBJ1-6; d_call: NA; v_call: TRBV7-3; cdr3_length: 17; clone_size: NA; cdr3_nt: TGTGCCAGCAGCCAAGTTGGCGGCAGCCCCTATAATTCACCCCTCCACTTT; cdr3_aa: CASSQVGGSPYNSPLHF
j_call: TRBJ1-3; d_call: TRBD1; v_call: TRBV6-5; cdr3_length: 15; clone_size: NA; cdr3_nt: TGTGCCAGCAGGCTACAGGGGCGCTCTGGAAACACCATATATTTT; cdr3_aa: CASRLQGRSGNTIYF
j_call: TRBJ2-1; d_call: NA; v_call: TRBV29-1; cdr3_length: 14; clone_size: NA; cdr3_nt: TGCAGCGGGGTACTAGCCACTAGGGGGGATGAGCAGTTCTTC; cdr3_aa: CSGVLATRGDEQFF
j_call: TRBJ2-2; d_call: NA; v_call: TRBV5-6; cdr3_length: 16; clone_size: NA; cdr3_nt: TGTGCCAGCAGCTGGGTCCGGACAGATCGGGCCGGGGAGCTGTTTTTT; cdr3_aa: CASSWVRTDRAGELFF
j_call: TRBJ1-2; d_call: NA; v_call: TRBV7-2; cdr3_length: 13; clone_size: NA; cdr3_nt: TGTGCCAGCAGCTTTCCAGATAACTATGGCTACACCTTC; cdr3_aa: CASSFPDNYGYTF
j_call: TRBJ2-7; d_call: TRBD1; v_call: TRBV15; cdr3_length: 15; clone_size: NA; cdr3_nt: TGTGCCACCAGCGGCCGGGACAGGGGTTTCTACGAGCAGTACTTC; cdr3_aa: CATSGRDRGFYEQYF
j_call: TRBJ2-3; d_call: NA; v_call: TRBV19; cdr3_length: 15; clone_size: once; cdr3_nt: TGTGCCAGTAGATGGATGAGTGGGGGCACAGATACGCAGTATTTT; cdr3_aa: CASRWMSGGTDTQYF
j_call: TRBJ1-6; d_call: NA; v_call: TRBV9; cdr3_length: 14; clone_size: NA; cdr3_nt: TGTGCCAGCAGCGTTGGCAGGGGCGTGATCCCCCTCCACTTT; cdr3_aa: CASSVGRGVIPLHF
j_call: TRBJ1-1; d_call: NA; v_call: TRBV5-1; cdr3_length: 15; clone_size: NA; cdr3_nt: TGCGCCAGCAGCTTGGGGGGACCGGGGAACACTGAAGCTTTCTTT; cdr3_aa: CASSLGGPGNTEAFF